The entry that follows covers one T cell receptor beta chain sequence. Generated by immunoSEQ multiplex PCR, the TCRdb table keeps only in-frame clones and is missing some. The sample yields around 1.9 million clones, 93% seen once. The CDR3 consists of 18 residues. Trimming cost V 6 bases and J 0 bases; bases outside gene matches: 5. The germline gives CDR1 MDHEN, CDR2 SYDVKM. This entry comes from a study of shared clonotypes between healthy human individuals. Positive CCR7 selection of CD45RO-negative cells yielded the naive CD8 cells, and terminally differentiated effector memory CD45RA+ cells were excluded.

The specimen was naive CD8+ T cells from PBMCs. This chain joins TRBV28 and TRBJ2-2, with TRBD2 matching 15 bases. This sequence was found in a man aged 18-30 years in good health. Some clones in this sample may be carry-over from other donors' samples. For the CDR3, the DNA is TGTGCCAGCAGCGGAGGGACTAGCGGGAGGACGAACACCGGGGAGCTGTTTTTT. Amino acid sequence: CASSGGTSGRTNTGELFF.